Detailed here is one TCR beta chain. This clone was counted a single time. No cognate antigen has been identified for it. Within one base of it there is no much larger clone, and no base qualities were kept. The time point label for this specimen denotes: baseline before first vaccination. Samples from vaccinated people were obtained from the UK trials COV001 and COV002, which included a single-blind randomized controlled phase 2/3 trial of AZD1222 (ChAdOx1 nCoV-19) in healthy adults. For TCRbeta chain sequencing, PBMC samples from trial participants were taken at day 0 and at day 28 after the second dose. The sample belongs to a study of T cell responses to AZD1222 COVID-19 vaccine (dated by TCRdb to the early 2020s). Some background on the complete study: Because spike-specific TCR depth and breadth did not differ between the two schedules, AZD1222 recipients who got a second dose at roughly 4 weeks were pooled with those who got a second dose at roughly 12 weeks. A total of 233 trial participants underwent TCR sequencing, of whom about 200 received two doses of AZD1222 and about 25 received two doses of the MenACWY control vaccine. Trial participants were enrolled by age into 18-55, 56-69 and 70-plus year subgroups, with roughly 150, 30 and 60 TCR-sequenced participants respectively.

What the study reported, not specific to this receptor: Vaccine-associated CD4 TCRs spanned the whole spike protein, with dominant responses in regions 160-218 and 743-854. The 56-69-year group was small, and its depth increase did not reach significance, likely because of low power. After two AZD1222 doses, both the breadth and the depth of spike-specific TCRs were significantly higher than at day 0 and than in MenACWY recipients. Most participants were white British and females outnumbered males, and the authors suggested that clonal diversity may have been underestimated. Only six AZD1222 recipients were SARS-CoV-2 seropositive at baseline, limiting conclusions about previously exposed vaccinees. Epitopes outside the regions mutated in the B.1.351 and B.1.1.7 variants were reportedly recognized by nearly half of the unique spike-specific TCRs. Because no day 14 peak-response samples were available, repertoires were characterized only after the peak T cell response.

Including cysteine and phenylalanine, the CDR3 has 13 amino acids. CDR3 DNA only is kept here, 39 bases in frame from base 1. Per the germline V gene, MNHEY is the CDR1 and SVGEGT is the CDR2. Trimming removed 3 bases from V and 0 bases from J, leaving 4 bases between the germline ends. The CDR3 regions of human TCRbeta chains were subjected to immunosequencing. The paper's processing steps were these. Repertoire TCRs were checked for matches against a reference library of SARS-CoV-2-specific TCRs that had been generated using the MIRA antigen-specificity platform. Breadth was defined as the fraction of unique TCRs that were SARS-CoV-2-associated, and depth was defined as the fraction of total T cells that were SARS-CoV-2-associated. Using the MIRA data, every spike-specific TCR was mapped to the spike region that the TCR reacted to and assigned to either a CD4 or a CD8 class. Log10-transformed breadth and depth values were compared by one-way ANOVA with Sidak's multiple comparisons tests. TCRdb took over this immuneACCESS table, retaining in-frame rearrangements with V and J assigned. Such tables are incomplete; in checked studies, under half of the missing clones stem from an unresolved V gene, and the remainder is unexplained. V, J and clone size derive from that table, while D and trimming were established from the DNA sequence. This sample gives about 110,000 clones in total; over 75% of them show up just once. Of the sample, less than 5% falls within the top ten clones.

This TCR was recovered from an adult in good health. Material: peripheral blood, obtained on day 0 of AZD1222 vaccination. The chain is assembled from TRBV6-2 or TRBV6-3 and TRBJ2-3, with the D gene uncertain. The CDR3 reads CASSYRSTDTQYF. The bases are TGTGCCAGCAGTTATCGCAGCACAGATACGCAGTATTTT.